The 19 T cell receptor beta chains given below trace back to one sample, sequenced in a study of preoperative IRX-2 immunotherapy in early breast cancer. Treatment denoted: preoperative locoregional IRX-2 cytokine immunotherapy. Profiling relied on immunoSEQ multiplex PCR, and the TCRdb table lists in-frame clones only, not all of them. The table records tens of thousands of clones, approximately 89% of them present only once. The starting material was tumor tissue, obtained after IRX-2 immunotherapy. All receptors derive from a human donor with breast cancer.

The rearrangement uses TRBV15 and TRBJ2-4, with D perhaps assigned TRBD1 or TRBD2 (5 bases each). The CDR3 covers 16 residues. The V gene lost 3 bases and the J gene lost 6 bases, with 18 bases spanning the gap. Germline-derived CDR1 and CDR2 are LNHNV and YYDKDF (reference sequence). CDR3 coding DNA: TGTGCCACCAGCAGGACTCGGGGCGGCGGTTTAAACATTCAGTACTTC. This encodes CATSRTRGGGLNIQYF.

This clone occurred once. V and J are TRBV6-8 and TRBJ1-1; TRBD1 matches 10 bases. Germline trimming cut 5 bases from V and 5 bases from J; bases unmatched to any gene: 5. Germline assignment: CDR1 MNHGY and CDR2 SAAAGT. CDR3 size: 14 residues. The CDR3 sequence is CASSPQDRGTEAFF. The CDR3 nucleotides are TGTGCCAGCAGTCCCCAGGACAGGGGGACTGAAGCTTTCTTT.

The CDR3 here is CATSSSGQVNYGYTF. Written as DNA, the CDR3 is TGTGCCACCAGCAGTTCGGGACAGGTTAACTATGGCTACACCTTC. The rearrangement joins TRBV15 to TRBJ1-2; 8 bases align to TRBD1. V was pared by 3 bases and J by 1 base, with 4 bases of the junction left unmatched. Looked up from germline, CDR1 is LNHNV and CDR2 is YYDKDF (reference sequence). CDR3 length equals 15 residues.

The chain uses TRBV25-1 and TRBJ1-5; 8 positions agree with TRBD1. The germline CDR1 and CDR2 sequences are MGHDK and SYGVNS. The CDR3 length is 13 residues. After removal of 4 bases from V and 6 bases from J, the junction contained 2 bases not matched to a gene. The CDR3 sequence: CASSGQGIQPQHF. CDR3 DNA: TGTGCCAGCAGTGGACAGGGGATTCAGCCCCAGCATTTT.

The chain employs TRBV28 and TRBJ2-5, with 10 bases matching TRBD1. The CDR3 consists of 14 residues. V trimming: 5 bases; J trimming: 5 bases; junction bases outside the gene matches: 5. Germline V gene sequence: CDR1 MDHEN, CDR2 SYDVKM. The chain's CDR3 is CASSDRGRDETQYF. The CDR3 coding sequence is TGTGCCAGCAGTGACAGGGGGCGAGACGAGACCCAGTACTTC.

The CDR3 region is CASTTRGSTMSYTF. In nucleotides, the CDR3 is TGTGCCAGTACAACCCGGGGGTCTACTATGAGCTACACCTTC. The chain has TRBV19 and TRBJ1-2; possibly TRBD1 for D (5 bases). Germline V lookup: CDR1 LNHDA, CDR2 SQIVND (reference sequence). The ends were cut back, 7 bases at V and 9 bases at J, with 21 bases in the middle. This CDR3 is 14 amino acids long.

The chain links TRBV19 to TRBJ1-3; D gene unclear. The CDR3 length is 14 residues. Germline V CDR1 and CDR2: LNHDA, SQIVND (reference sequence). Trimming took 5 bases from V and 4 from J, leaving 12 bases between them. The CDR3 DNA follows: TGTGCCAGTAGTCTCGGGAACCACGGAAACACCATATATTTT. As protein: CASSLGNHGNTIYF.

The genes are TRBV11-3 and TRBJ2-7; D is perhaps TRBD2 (5 bases). Per germline, CDR1 SGHNT and CDR2 YENEEA. This CDR3 contains 17 residues. Trimming pared 1 base from V and 5 bases from J, leaving 21 bases between. The chain's CDR3 is CASSLGWGEIGSHEQYV. In DNA, the CDR3 is TGTGCCAGCAGCTTAGGGTGGGGAGAGATCGGGTCACACGAGCAGTACGTC.

V and J are TRBV6-8 and TRBJ2-3; the match to TRBD1 covers 8 bases. V shed 10 bases, J shed 3 bases, and the junction held 12 bases outside the gene matches. Germline CDR1 reads MNHGY; CDR2 reads SAAAGT. The CDR3 spans 15 residues. Written as DNA, the CDR3 is TGTGCCATCAGAAGAGGACAGGGTGAGACAGATACGCAGTATTTT. It specifies CAIRRGQGETDTQYF.

There are a few counts of this clone. This rearrangement joins TRBV11-3 to TRBJ2-7; D possibly corresponds to TRBD2 (5 bases). Germline V gives CDR1 SGHNT, CDR2 YENEEA. The V and J ends lost 2 bases and 7 bases respectively, with 15 bases between them. The length of the CDR3 is 14 residues. CDR3 loop: CASSLSLPPGEQYF. The CDR3 region has the DNA TGTGCCAGCAGCTTATCCTTACCCCCGGGGGAGCAGTACTTC.

This chain uses TRBV7-6 with TRBJ2-7; D is ambiguous. This CDR3 comprises 14 residues. CDR1 and CDR2 (germline): SGHVS, FNYEAQ. Trimming took off 0 bases at V and 3 bases at J, with 9 bases between the two ends. CDR3 residues: CASSLAAVSYEQYF. CDR3 DNA: TGTGCCAGCAGCTTAGCGGCAGTTAGCTACGAGCAGTACTTC.

The J gene is TRBJ2-1, the V gene TRBV30; TRBD2 is a possible D gene (7 bases). This CDR3 contains 15 residues. Trimming took 2 bases from V and 7 from J, leaving 18 bases between them. Germline CDR1 and CDR2: GTSNPN and SVGIG (reference sequence). This CDR3 is CAWSLPWGGRNEQFF. CDR3 in DNA: TGTGCCTGGAGTCTCCCCTGGGGGGGGCGGAATGAGCAGTTCTTC.

The table lists this clone with a count of one. This chain links TRBV11-3 with TRBJ2-3; D perhaps matches TRBD2 (6 bases). The V end was cut by 6 bases, the J end by 2 bases, with 21 bases between. The CDR3 is made up of 17 amino acids. The germline V gene encodes CDR1 SGHNT and CDR2 YENEEA. CDR3 protein: CASSVLMGLTVTDTQYF. The CDR3 nucleotides are TGTGCCAGCAGTGTGCTGATGGGACTTACTGTCACAGATACGCAGTATTTT.

The J gene is TRBJ2-2, the V gene TRBV12-5, with D possibly matching TRBD2 (5 bases). V was clipped by 5 bases and J by 2 bases, with 9 bases between them. This CDR3 comprises 14 residues. Germline CDR1 is LGHNT and CDR2 is FRNRAP. As DNA, the CDR3 is TGTGCTAGTGGTCTCGGACTTAACACCGGGGAGCTGTTTTTT. Translating gives CASGLGLNTGELFF.

This chain uses TRBV6-8 with TRBJ1-6; D is ambiguous. CDR1 and CDR2 from the germline V gene are MNHGY and SAAAGT. This CDR3 has 13 residues. V shed 2 bases and J shed 4 bases, with 3 bases lying between them. The CDR3 nucleotides read TGTGCCAGCAGTTACGAATATAATTCACCCCTCCACTTT. It translates to CASSYEYNSPLHF.

This chain connects TRBV2 to TRBJ1-2, with D possibly being TRBD1 (6 bases). This CDR3 comprises 14 residues. Trimming pared 4 bases from V and 5 bases from J, leaving 14 bases between. Per germline, CDR1 SNHLY and CDR2 FYNNEI. This CDR3 reads CASSVTGLPYGYTF. DNA for the CDR3: TGTGCCAGCAGTGTTACAGGGTTACCGTATGGCTACACCTTC.

J is TRBJ1-4 and V is TRBV28; tentative D call: TRBD1 (6 bases). Trimming left V 2 bases short and J 3 bases short, with 19 bases between. The CDR3 contains 18 residues. The germline CDR1 and CDR2 sequences are MDHEN and SYDVKM. The CDR3 DNA reads as TGTGCCAGCAGTTTAACCGGCCGGGGGGCTCTGGCTAATGAAAAACTGTTTTTT. Amino acid sequence: CASSLTGRGALANEKLFF.

This chain connects TRBV9 to TRBJ1-1; the D is unclear. With 5 bases removed from V and 3 bases from J, the gap between germline ends came to 8 bases. CDR3 length equals 12 residues. Germline V lookup: CDR1 SGDLS, CDR2 YYNGEE. The DNA of the CDR3 is TGTGCCAGCAGACATCACGACACTGAAGCTTTCTTT. This sequence encodes CASRHHDTEAFF.

This clone has just one count. The V and J genes are TRBV28 and TRBJ1-2; no reliable D call. Per germline, CDR1 MDHEN and CDR2 SYDVKM. V was cut by 3 bases and J by 0 bases, with 5 bases left in between. This CDR3 spans 13 amino acids. In DNA form, the CDR3 reads TGTGCCAGCAGTTTGAGACCTAACTATGGCTACACCTTC. As protein: CASSLRPNYGYTF.